One and the same sample provided the 12 T cell receptor beta chains below, sequenced in a study of monozygotic twins with inflammatory bowel disease. TCRdb reprocessed the 5' RACE reads and reports one entry per CDR3 protein, with no DNA. The sample's table shows approximately 400,000 distinct CDR3 sequences. Source material: blood. Receptors originate from a human donor with ulcerative colitis or Crohn's disease, or a healthy co-twin of an affected twin (not recorded which).

The chain links TRBV10-3 to TRBJ2-5; TCRdb indicates TRBD1, and absent DNA this call remains unverified. CDR1 and CDR2 from the germline V gene are ENHRY and SYGVKD. The CDR3 consists of 17 residues. The CDR3 protein is CAISESRAGGRKETQYF.

V gene TRBV29-1 combines with J gene TRBJ1-2; TCRdb outputs TRBD1, but without DNA this stays unchecked. The V gene's germline CDR1 is SQVTM and CDR2 ANQGSEA. The CDR3 is 12 residues long. The CDR3 protein is CSVQHRTYGYTF.

The CDR3 sequence: CASSFRGGGANVLTF. This chain links TRBV5-4 with TRBJ2-6; TCRdb indicates TRBD1, and absent DNA this call remains unverified. The CDR3 has 15 residues. The germline gives CDR1 SGHNT, CDR2 YYREEE (reference sequence).

This chain links TRBV20-1 with TRBJ2-5; there is no DNA to check the TCRdb D call of TRBD1. This CDR3 contains 15 residues. CDR1 DFQATT and CDR2 SNEGSKA come from the germline V gene (reference sequence). The CDR3 loop reads CSARGGGSLSGTQYF.

The chain uses TRBV4-3 and TRBJ2-2; lacking DNA, the TRBD2 call made by TCRdb goes unchecked. Germline-derived CDR1 and CDR2 are LGHNA and YSLEER. This CDR3 has 16 residues. CDR3 region: CASSQMGGEGSGELFF.

V usage is TRBV20-1 and J usage is TRBJ2-7; TCRdb reports TRBD1, a call that lacks DNA to check it against. Germline V gene sequence: CDR1 DFQATT, CDR2 SNEGSKA (reference sequence). The CDR3 is made up of 13 amino acids. The CDR3 protein is CSASTGSSYEQYF.

The chain couples TRBV7-2 to TRBJ2-3; TCRdb designates TRBD2, a call that cannot be tested without DNA. Germline assignment: CDR1 SGHTA and CDR2 FQGNSA. The CDR3 length is 16 residues. CDR3 residues: CASSRGLAGGVDTQYF.

The chain is built from TRBV4-3 and TRBJ2-1; TCRdb's D call, TRBD2, is unchecked because there is no DNA. CDR1 and CDR2 from the germline V gene are LGHNA and YSLEER. The CDR3 totals 14 residues. CDR3 region: CASSQDRTSVRQFF.

The chain employs TRBV28 and TRBJ2-3; lacking DNA, the TRBD2 call made by TCRdb goes unchecked. Germline CDR1 MDHEN, CDR2 SYDVKM. The CDR3 loop spans 17 amino acids. The CDR3 reads CASSLPPEGGRADTQYF. The entire variable domain, with the rest obtained from reference TRBV28 and TRBJ2-3, is as follows: DVKVTQSSRYLVKRTGEKVFLECVQDMDHENMFWYRQDPGLGLRLIYFSYDVKMKEKGDIPEGYSVSREKKERFSLILESASTNQTSMYLCASSLPPEGGRADTQYFGPGTRLTVL.

The chain joins TRBV7-2 to TRBJ2-4; with no DNA, the TCRdb D assignment of TRBD2 cannot be verified. The length of the CDR3 is 14 residues. Germline CDR1 is SGHTA and CDR2 is FQGNSA. The CDR3 sequence is CASSPRTSVNIQYF.

The chain combines TRBV29-1 with TRBJ2-5; no DNA is available, so the TRBD1 call from TCRdb remains unchecked. The CDR3 has 13 residues. Germline V lookup: CDR1 SQVTM, CDR2 ANQGSEA. CDR3: CSVVRQATETQYF.

J is TRBJ2-2 and V is TRBV11-2. From germline, CDR1 is SGHAT and CDR2 FQNNGV. This CDR3 is 13 amino acids long. The CDR3 sequence: CASSLAQVGELFF.